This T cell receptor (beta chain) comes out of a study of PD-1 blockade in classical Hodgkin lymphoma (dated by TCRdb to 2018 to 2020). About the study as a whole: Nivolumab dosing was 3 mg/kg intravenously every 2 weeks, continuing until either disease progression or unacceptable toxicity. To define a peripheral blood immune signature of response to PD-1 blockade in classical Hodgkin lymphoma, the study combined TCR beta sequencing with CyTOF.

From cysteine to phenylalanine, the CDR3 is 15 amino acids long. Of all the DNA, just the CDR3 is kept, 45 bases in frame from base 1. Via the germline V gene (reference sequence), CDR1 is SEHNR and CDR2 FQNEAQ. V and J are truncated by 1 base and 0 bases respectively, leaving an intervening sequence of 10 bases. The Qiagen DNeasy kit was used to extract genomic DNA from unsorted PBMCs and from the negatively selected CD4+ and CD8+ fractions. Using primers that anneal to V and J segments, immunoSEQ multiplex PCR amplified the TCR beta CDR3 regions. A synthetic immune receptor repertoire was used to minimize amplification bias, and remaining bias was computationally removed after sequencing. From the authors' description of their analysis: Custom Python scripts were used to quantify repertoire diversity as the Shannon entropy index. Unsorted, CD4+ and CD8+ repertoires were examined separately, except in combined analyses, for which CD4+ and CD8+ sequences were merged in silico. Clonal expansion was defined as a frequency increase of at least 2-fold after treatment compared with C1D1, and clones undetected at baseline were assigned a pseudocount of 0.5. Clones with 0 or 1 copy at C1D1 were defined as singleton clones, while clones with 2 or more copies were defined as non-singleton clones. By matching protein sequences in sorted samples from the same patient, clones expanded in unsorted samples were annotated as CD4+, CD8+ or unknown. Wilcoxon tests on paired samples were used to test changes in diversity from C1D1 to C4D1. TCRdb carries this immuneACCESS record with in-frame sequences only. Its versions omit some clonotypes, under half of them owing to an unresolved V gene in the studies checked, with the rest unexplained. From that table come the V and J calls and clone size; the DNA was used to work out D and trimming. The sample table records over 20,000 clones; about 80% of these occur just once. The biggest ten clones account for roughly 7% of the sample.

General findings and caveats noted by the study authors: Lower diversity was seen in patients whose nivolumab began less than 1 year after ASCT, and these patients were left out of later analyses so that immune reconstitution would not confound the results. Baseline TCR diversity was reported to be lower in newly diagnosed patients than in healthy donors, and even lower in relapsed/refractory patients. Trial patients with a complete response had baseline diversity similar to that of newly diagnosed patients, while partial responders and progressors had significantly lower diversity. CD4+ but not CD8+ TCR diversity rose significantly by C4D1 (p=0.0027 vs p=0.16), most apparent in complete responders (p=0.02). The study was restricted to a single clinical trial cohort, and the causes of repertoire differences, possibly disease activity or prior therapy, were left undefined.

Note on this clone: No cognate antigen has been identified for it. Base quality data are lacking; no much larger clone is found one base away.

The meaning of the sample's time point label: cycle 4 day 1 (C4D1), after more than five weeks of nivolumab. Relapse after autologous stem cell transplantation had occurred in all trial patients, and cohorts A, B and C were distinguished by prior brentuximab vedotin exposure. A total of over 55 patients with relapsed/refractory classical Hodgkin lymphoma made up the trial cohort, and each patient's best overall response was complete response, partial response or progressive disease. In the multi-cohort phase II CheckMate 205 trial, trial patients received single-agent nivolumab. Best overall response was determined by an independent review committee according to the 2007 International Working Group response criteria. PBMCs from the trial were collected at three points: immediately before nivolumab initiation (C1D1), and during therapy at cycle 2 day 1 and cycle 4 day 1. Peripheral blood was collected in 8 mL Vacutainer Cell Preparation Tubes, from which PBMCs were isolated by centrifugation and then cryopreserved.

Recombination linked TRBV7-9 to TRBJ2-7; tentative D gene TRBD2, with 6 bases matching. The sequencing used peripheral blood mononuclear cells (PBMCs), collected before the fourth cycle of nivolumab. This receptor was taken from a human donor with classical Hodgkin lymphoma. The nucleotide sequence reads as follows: TGTGCCAGCAGCTTAGGGCGCGGGATCTCCTACGAGCAGTACTTC. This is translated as CASSLGRGISYEQYF.